One sample yielded the 28 T cell receptor beta chains listed below, sequenced in a study of cytomegalovirus exposure and HLA in healthy donors. This table comes from immunoSEQ multiplex PCR, and its TCRdb copy is limited to in-frame clones, with some not included. The table includes around 250,000 clones, about 90% detected once. Sequencing input: PBMCs. These receptors came from a woman aged 25 to 39 in good health and CMV-seronegative.

This sequence joins TRBV7-8 and TRBJ2-7; D might be TRBD2 (5 bases). The CDR3 runs 13 residues. Trimming removed 1 base from V and 7 bases from J, with 11 bases in between. Germline V CDR1 and CDR2: SGHVS, FQNEAQ. In DNA form, the CDR3 reads TGTGCCAGCAGCTTAGTACCGGGGAGTGAGCAGTACTTC. Its protein product is CASSLVPGSEQYF.

The V call is TRBV10-3, the J call TRBJ1-2; tentatively, D is TRBD1 (5 bases). The CDR3 has 18 amino acids. The V and J ends lost 0 bases and 1 base respectively, with 18 bases between them. Germline CDR1 and CDR2: ENHRY and SYGVKD. Written as DNA, the CDR3 is TGTGCCATCAGTGAGTCGCCTTACGACAGAGATCTTAACTATGGCTACACCTTC. Residues: CAISESPYDRDLNYGYTF.

V gene TRBV28 combines with J gene TRBJ2-5, with D tentatively TRBD2 (6 bases). The CDR3 spans 14 residues. The V and J ends lost 1 base and 5 bases respectively, with 11 bases between them. Per germline, CDR1 MDHEN and CDR2 SYDVKM. The CDR3 nucleotides are TGTGCCAGCAGTTTATCGGCGGGACTGGAGACCCAGTACTTC. Its translation: CASSLSAGLETQYF.

The chain has TRBV2 and TRBJ2-5; the match to TRBD1 covers 8 bases. Looked up from germline, CDR1 is SNHLY and CDR2 is FYNNEI. This CDR3 region has 16 residues. V shed 4 bases and J 5 bases; nucleotides not matched to a gene: 12. The CDR3 DNA follows: TGTGCCAGCAGTGTTGAGACAGGGGATTACGTGGAGACCCAGTACTTC. Encoded protein: CASSVETGDYVETQYF.

The chain recombines TRBV27 with TRBJ2-3; 7 nucleotides agree with TRBD1. The CDR3 sequence is 17 residues long. The germline V gene encodes CDR1 MNHEY and CDR2 SMNVEV (reference sequence). Trimming at V came to 5 bases and at J to 1 base, leaving 12 bases not matched to a gene. In nucleotides, the CDR3 is TGTGCCAGCAGTCTCCAACGCGGACAGGCGGGCACAGATACGCAGTATTTT. This sequence encodes CASSLQRGQAGTDTQYF.

This chain joins TRBV10-3 and TRBJ2-7; TRBD1 aligns across 10 bases. CDR1 ENHRY and CDR2 SYGVKD come from the germline V gene. V dropped 8 bases and J dropped 3; count of bases not matched to a gene: 4. The CDR3 totals 13 residues. CDR3 sequence: CAISGQGVYEQYF. The DNA of the CDR3 is TGTGCCATCTCTGGACAGGGGGTCTACGAGCAGTACTTC.

The V gene is TRBV11-3, the J gene TRBJ2-1, with D hard to call. The V end lost 5 bases, the J end lost 4 bases, and 12 bases lay between the germline ends. Germline loops: CDR1 SGHNT, CDR2 YENEEA. The CDR3 totals 14 residues. The chain's CDR3 is CASSPNYPYNEQFF. CDR3 bases: TGTGCCAGCAGCCCAAACTATCCGTACAATGAGCAGTTCTTC. Complete variable domain (other parts from reference TRBV11-3 and TRBJ2-1): EAGVVQSPRYKIIEKKQPVAFWCNPISGHNTLYWYLQNLGQGPELLIRYENEEAVDDSQLPKDRFSAERLKGVDSTLKIQPAELGDSAVYLCASSPNYPYNEQFFGPGTRLTVL.

V gene TRBV11-2 combines with J gene TRBJ2-2; the D gene is possibly TRBD1 (5 bases). CDR3 size: 15 residues. V was pared by 0 bases and J by 10 bases, with 15 bases between. From germline, CDR1 is SGHAT and CDR2 FQNNGV. The CDR3 region is CASSLDHRPLEELFF. The CDR3 DNA follows: TGTGCCAGCAGCTTAGATCACAGGCCCCTCGAGGAGCTGTTTTTT.

This chain connects TRBV5-4 to TRBJ1-2; D may be TRBD1 (6 bases). Germline values: CDR1 SGHNT, CDR2 YYREEE (reference sequence). This CDR3 region has 13 residues. V shed 1 base and J shed 8 bases, with 12 bases lying between them. The CDR3 here is CASSLSHREGYTF. The CDR3 nucleotides are TGTGCCAGCAGCTTGAGCCACAGGGAGGGCTACACCTTC.

The chain employs TRBV5-4 and TRBJ2-7; TRBD1 agrees at 9 bases. This CDR3 contains 15 residues. Trimming took 4 bases from V and 1 from J; bases not matched to a gene: 6. Per germline, CDR1 SGHNT and CDR2 YYREEE (reference sequence). The CDR3 region has the DNA TGTGCCAGCAGCCACCCCGGGACAGGGTCCTACGAGCAGTACTTC. Protein product: CASSHPGTGSYEQYF.

The V call is TRBV27, the J call TRBJ2-1; D may be TRBD2 (6 bases). The CDR3 is made up of 13 amino acids. The V end lost 3 bases, the J end lost 8 bases, and 11 bases lay between the germline ends. CDR1 is MNHEY, CDR2 SMNVEV, per germline (reference sequence). This CDR3 is CASSFRSGDEQFF. CDR3 in DNA: TGTGCCAGCAGTTTTCGTAGCGGAGATGAGCAGTTCTTC.

The J gene is TRBJ1-2, the V gene TRBV13; 9 nucleotides match TRBD1. Germline V CDR1 and CDR2: PRHDT, FYEKMQ (reference sequence). Trimming took 5 bases from V and 9 from J; bases not matched to a gene: 7. This CDR3 has 13 amino acids. Here the CDR3 reads CASSSRQGGRYTF. The CDR3 DNA reads TGTGCCAGCAGCAGTCGACAGGGGGGCCGCTACACCTTC.

The chain combines TRBV11-3 with TRBJ1-3; D unclear. This CDR3 region has 15 residues. Germline V CDR1 and CDR2: SGHNT, YENEEA. V lost 1 base and J lost 0, with 7 bases in between. DNA for the CDR3: TGTGCCAGCAGCTTAGTTGGGAGCTCTGGAAACACCATATATTTT. Its translation is CASSLVGSSGNTIYF.

CDR3 in amino acids: CASSQGPGGGEQYF. CDR3 bases: TGTGCCAGCAGCCAAGGGCCCGGAGGTGGCGAGCAGTACTTC. The chain joins TRBV4-2 to TRBJ2-7, with a weak D call TRBD2 (5 bases). Trimming took off 1 base at V and 6 bases at J, with 13 bases between the two ends. The CDR3 length is 14 residues. Germline CDR1 reads LGHNA; CDR2 reads YNFKEQ.

The table lists this clone with many counts. The chain is built from TRBV11-2 and TRBJ2-7, with a tentative D call TRBD1 (5 bases). The V gene's germline CDR1 is SGHAT and CDR2 FQNNGV. This CDR3 is 15 amino acids long. V gave up 5 bases and J gave up 3 bases, with 17 bases separating them. This CDR3 reads CASSQGGAGRYEQYF. The CDR3 DNA follows: TGTGCCAGCAGCCAGGGCGGAGCAGGGCGCTACGAGCAGTACTTC.

The V gene is TRBV7-9, the J gene TRBJ2-7; 11 bases fit TRBD2. V lost 3 bases to trimming and J lost 3 bases; unmatched junction nucleotides: 7. CDR1 is SEHNR, CDR2 FQNEAQ, per germline (reference sequence). This CDR3 is built from 16 residues. The CDR3 bases are TGTGCCAGCAGCTTCACGACTAGCGGGGACTACTACGAGCAGTACTTC. This sequence encodes CASSFTTSGDYYEQYF.

A note on this clone: Different DNA sequences within this sample yield the same CDR3. V and J are TRBV20-1 and TRBJ2-7; no clear D. V lost 5 bases and J 3 bases, leaving 2 bases between the germline ends. Germline CDR1 DFQATT, CDR2 SNEGSKA (reference sequence). The CDR3 covers 9 residues. The DNA for the CDR3 is TGCAGTGCTGGCTACGAGCAGTACTTC. Translation gives CSAGYEQYF.

The DNA for the CDR3 is TGTGCCAGTAGTATAGCTGGGGGCCGGGACGAGCAGTACTTC. Translated, it gives CASSIAGGRDEQYF. The J gene is TRBJ2-7, the V gene TRBV19; the D gene is possibly TRBD1 (6 bases). With 1 base removed from V and 5 bases from J, the gap between germline ends came to 12 bases. The CDR3 sequence is 14 residues long. In germline, CDR1 is LNHDA, CDR2 SQIVND (reference sequence).

The chain employs TRBV6-6 and TRBJ1-1; D is uncertain. From germline, CDR1 is MNHNY and CDR2 SVGAGI (reference sequence). Trimming left V 2 bases short and J 4 bases short, with 11 bases between. The CDR3 has 14 residues. CDR3 region: CASSYIVGSTEAFF. DNA for the CDR3: TGTGCCAGCAGTTACATTGTGGGGAGCACTGAAGCTTTCTTT.

The chain combines TRBV7-2 with TRBJ2-1; D perhaps matches TRBD2 (9 bases). The ends were cut back, 4 bases at V and 7 bases at J, with 29 bases in the middle. The CDR3 is made up of 19 amino acids. CDR1 and CDR2 from the germline V gene are SGHTA and FQGNSA. The CDR3 reads CASSSQGGGGRAQRNEQFF. DNA of the CDR3: TGTGCCAGCAGCTCACAGGGGGGTGGCGGGAGGGCTCAGAGGAATGAGCAGTTCTTC.

This sequence joins TRBV5-1 and TRBJ2-2; TRBD2 aligns across 12 bases. The ends lost 4 bases at V and 0 bases at J; junction bases unmatched: 1. The CDR3 contains 16 residues. CDR1 is SGHRS, CDR2 YFSETQ, per germline. CDR3 DNA: TGCGCCAGCAGCCGGACTAGCGGGACGAACACCGGGGAGCTGTTTTTT. Translation gives CASSRTSGTNTGELFF.

This clone appeared a single time. The rearrangement uses TRBV14 and TRBJ1-2; unclear D gene. V was shortened by 4 bases and J by 6 bases, with 18 bases between the two germline ends. The CDR3 runs 15 residues. Germline V gene data show CDR1 as SGHDN and CDR2 as FVKESK. The CDR3: CASSPDGGSHNGYTF. The DNA for the CDR3 is TGTGCCAGCAGCCCCGACGGTGGCAGTCATAATGGCTACACCTTC.

V and J are TRBV2 and TRBJ2-3, with 8 bases aligning to TRBD2. From germline, CDR1 is SNHLY and CDR2 FYNNEI. The V gene end was trimmed by 10 bases and the J gene end by 0 bases; junction bases not matched to a gene: 18. The CDR3 spans 18 residues. The CDR3 sequence is CAIPAPSTSGVSTDTQYF. The CDR3, as DNA: TGTGCCATCCCCGCACCATCTACTAGCGGAGTTAGCACAGATACGCAGTATTTT.

The chain carries TRBV5-1 and TRBJ2-3; D call uncertain. CDR1 is SGHRS, CDR2 YFSETQ, per germline. The CDR3 has 14 residues. Trimming took off 6 bases at V and 0 bases at J, with 11 bases between the two ends. The CDR3 reads CASTTAPSTDTQYF. As DNA, the CDR3 is TGCGCCAGCACTACGGCCCCAAGCACAGATACGCAGTATTTT.

This chain connects TRBV19 to TRBJ2-1, with a possible D match to TRBD1 (6 bases). CDR3 size: 12 residues. Per the germline V gene, CDR1 is LNHDA and CDR2 is SQIVND (reference sequence). Between the trimmed V and J ends, which lost 8 bases and 5 bases, there was a span of 10 bases. CDR3 protein: CASRDINNEQFF. The CDR3 DNA reads as TGTGCCAGTCGGGACATAAACAATGAGCAGTTCTTC.

The chain joins TRBV18 to TRBJ2-5; D is uncertain. CDR1 KGHSH and CDR2 LQKENI come from the germline V gene. The CDR3 is 13 amino acids. The V and J ends lost 1 base and 1 base respectively, with 4 bases between them. CDR3 sequence reads: CASSPRIQETQYF. The CDR3 DNA reads as TGTGCCAGCTCACCACGGATCCAAGAGACCCAGTACTTC. The full variable domain, in which reference TRBV18 and TRBJ2-5 provide the parts outside the CDR3, is NAGVMQNPRHLVRRRGQEARLRCSPMKGHSHVYWYRQLPEEGLKFMVYLQKENIIDESGMPKERFSAEFPKEGPSILRIQQVVRGDSAAYFCASSPRIQETQYFGPGTRLLVL.

The J gene is TRBJ2-1, the V gene TRBV5-1; 8 nucleotides align to TRBD2. This CDR3 has 16 amino acids. Unmatched junction bases numbered 4, after V lost 0 bases and J lost 2 bases. CDR1 SGHRS and CDR2 YFSETQ come from the germline V gene. CDR3 protein: CASSLEELAAYNEQFF. CDR3 DNA: TGCGCCAGCAGCTTGGAAGAACTAGCGGCCTACAATGAGCAGTTCTTC.

This clone was detected once. This chain joins TRBV19 and TRBJ1-4; D gene uncertain. The CDR3 is 13 residues long. The V end was cut by 2 bases, the J end by 3 bases, with 4 bases between. Germline V gene sequence: CDR1 LNHDA, CDR2 SQIVND (reference sequence). CDR3 in amino acids: CASSIWPNEKLFF. CDR3 bases: TGTGCCAGTAGTATATGGCCTAATGAAAAACTGTTTTTT.